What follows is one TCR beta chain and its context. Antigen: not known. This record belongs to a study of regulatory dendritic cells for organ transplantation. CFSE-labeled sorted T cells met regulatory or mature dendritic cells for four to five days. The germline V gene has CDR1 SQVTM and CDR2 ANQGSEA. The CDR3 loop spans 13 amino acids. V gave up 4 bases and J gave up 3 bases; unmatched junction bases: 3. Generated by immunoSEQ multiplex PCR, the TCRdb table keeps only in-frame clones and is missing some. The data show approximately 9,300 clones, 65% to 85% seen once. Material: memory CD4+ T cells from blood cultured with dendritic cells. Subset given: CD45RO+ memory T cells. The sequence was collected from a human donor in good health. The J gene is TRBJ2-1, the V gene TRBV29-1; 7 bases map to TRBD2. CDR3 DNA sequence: TGCAGCGTTGGCCGGGGGGACTACAATGAGCAGTTCTTC. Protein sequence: CSVGRGDYNEQFF.